The next 9 T cell receptor beta chains were all read from a single sample in a study of Graves' ophthalmopathy and Graves' hyperthyroidism. The study amplified TCR beta CDR3 regions using RNA transcripts. An opening RT-PCR round employed HTBI primers and preceded a second-round multiplex PCR. TCRdb re-derived calls from the multiplex PCR reads in MiXCR, one entry per CDR3 protein. Among a few hundred thousand distinct CDR3 sequences, approximately 18% were seen once, and the ten largest hold roughly 2.3%. The sequenced sample consisted of peripheral blood. The receptors come from an adult woman with stable Graves' hyperthyroidism.

This clonotype occurred many times. The gene calls are TRBV15 and TRBJ2-7; tentative D call: TRBD1 (5 bases). The V gene lost 0 bases and the J gene lost 7 bases, with 10 bases spanning the gap. CDR1 and CDR2 (germline): LNHNV, YYDKDF (reference sequence). The CDR3 spans 13 residues. CDR3 residues: CATSRDQGLEQYF. The CDR3, as DNA: TGTGCCACCAGCAGAGATCAGGGCCTGGAGCAGTACTTC.

This clonotype has ten or more counts. The rearrangement uses TRBV20-1 and TRBJ2-7; 8 bases are a match to TRBD2. The V gene end was trimmed by 5 bases and the J gene end by 5 bases; junction bases not matched to a gene: 14. CDR1 is DFQATT and CDR2 is SNEGSKA in the germline V gene (reference sequence). The CDR3 has 15 amino acids. The CDR3 here is CSASTPLAGTNEQYF. In DNA, the CDR3 is TGCAGTGCTTCCACACCATTAGCGGGAACCAACGAGCAGTACTTC.

This clonotype has more than one count but fewer than ten. The rearrangement links TRBV3-1 to TRBJ2-7; 7 nucleotides line up with TRBD2. V gave up 1 base and J gave up 2 bases; unmatched junction bases: 2. The CDR3 length is 14 residues. CDR1 is LGHDT, CDR2 YNNKEL, per germline (reference sequence). CDR3 sequence reads: CASSQAGLTYEQYF. Here the CDR3 DNA reads TGTGCCAGCAGCCAAGCGGGACTAACCTACGAGCAGTACTTC.

CDR3: CASRTTGQNTEAFF. CDR3 coding DNA: TGTGCCAGCAGAACTACGGGACAGAACACTGAAGCTTTCTTT. The V gene is TRBV12-3 or TRBV12-4, the J gene TRBJ1-1; tentative D call: TRBD1 (6 bases). Trimming pared 6 bases from V and 1 base from J, leaving 12 bases between. The CDR3 contains 14 residues.

This clonotype has at least ten counts. The chain employs TRBV5-1 and TRBJ1-1, with 7 bases that match TRBD1. V gave up 6 bases and J gave up 4 bases; unmatched junction bases: 9. The CDR3 length is 14 residues. From germline, CDR1 is SGHRS and CDR2 YFSETQ. The DNA for the CDR3 is TGCGCCAGCAACGAACAGGGGTTTGGCACTGAAGCTTTCTTT. Its translation is CASNEQGFGTEAFF.

In this sample, this clonotype turned up once. The V gene is TRBV27, the J gene TRBJ1-3, with D possibly matching TRBD1 (6 bases). The CDR3 is 14 residues long. Germline assignment: CDR1 MNHEY and CDR2 SMNVEV (reference sequence). V was trimmed by 5 bases and J by 1 base, leaving 9 bases between them. CDR3 loop: CASSTTGSGNTIYF. The CDR3 DNA follows: TGTGCCAGCAGTACAACAGGGTCTGGAAACACCATATATTTT.

This clonotype has at least ten counts. The chain joins TRBV7-2 to TRBJ1-6, with a possible D match to TRBD1 (5 bases). The length of the CDR3 is 15 residues. Per the germline V gene, CDR1 is SGHTA and CDR2 is FQGNSA. Deletions cut 5 bases from V and 5 bases from J, with 13 bases between. The CDR3 spells CASSLPRGNNSPLHF. DNA for the CDR3: TGTGCCAGCAGCCTCCCCCGGGGGAATAATTCACCCCTCCACTTT.

This clonotype has at least ten counts. The V and J genes are TRBV12-3 or TRBV12-4 and TRBJ2-2; no clear D gene. V lost 3 bases and J 1 base, leaving 12 bases between the germline ends. This CDR3 is built from 16 residues. The DNA of the CDR3 is TGTGCCAGCAGTTTGAATCCGCCAGGGAACACCGGGGAGCTGTTTTTT. Amino acids: CASSLNPPGNTGELFF.

This clonotype appeared many times. The gene calls are TRBV9 and TRBJ2-5; 7 nucleotides agree with TRBD1. V gave up 0 bases and J gave up 1 base; unmatched junction bases: 3. Germline V gene data show CDR1 as SGDLS and CDR2 as YYNGEE. This CDR3 is 15 amino acids long. The CDR3 DNA follows: TGTGCCAGCAGCGTAGGTCAGGGGGTCCAAGAGACCCAGTACTTC. This translates into CASSVGQGVQETQYF. The full variable domain, with the rest looked up from reference TRBV9 and TRBJ2-5, is DSGVTQTPKHLITATGQRVTLRCSPRSGDLSVYWYQQSLDQGLQFLIQYYNGEERAKGNILERFSAQQFPDLHSELNLSSLELGDSALYFCASSVGQGVQETQYFGPGTRLLVL.